These T cell receptor beta chains were read from a single sample in a study of blood T cell repertoires in COVID-19. TCRdb's copy holds only in-frame clones and misses some; the assay was immunoSEQ multiplex PCR. Seen here are some 70,000 clones, roughly four fifths observed once, and the top ten hold 20% to 25%. Sequenced: peripheral blood. Receptors originate from a woman in her 70s with acute or convalescent COVID-19. CDR3s include the opening cysteine and the closing phenylalanine or tryptophan. Each record gives: clone size, V gene, J gene, D gene, CDR3 protein, CDR3 DNA. D genes are given only for firm matches. Only part of the rows carry a size: once, few, many, or a class if the clone is expanded.

size: NA; V: TRBV5-1; J: TRBJ2-2; D: NA; CDR3: CASSHAFRGPVGTGELFF; DNA: TGCGCCAGCAGCCACGCATTCAGGGGTCCGGTCGGCACCGGGGAGCTGTTTTTT
size: NA; V: TRBV5-1; J: TRBJ2-6; D: TRBD1; CDR3: CASSFFQTGGLWSGANVLTF; DNA: TGCGCCAGCAGCTTTTTCCAGACAGGGGGCCTTTGGTCTGGGGCCAACGTCCTGACTTTC
size: NA; V: TRBV3-1/TRBV3-2; J: TRBJ2-3; D: NA; CDR3: CASSQEKLAQGTDTQYF; DNA: TGTGCCAGCAGCCAAGAGAAGCTAGCCCAGGGCACAGATACGCAGTATTTT
size: few; V: TRBV6-5; J: TRBJ1-1; D: NA; CDR3: CASRDLTGKVEAFF; DNA: TGTGCCAGCAGGGACCTGACAGGAAAGGTTGAAGCTTTCTTT
size: NA; V: TRBV10-1; J: TRBJ2-5; D: NA; CDR3: CASSESRGAETQYF; DNA: TGCGCCAGCAGTGAGAGCAGGGGGGCAGAGACCCAGTACTTC
size: NA; V: TRBV7-2; J: TRBJ1-2; D: NA; CDR3: CASSLESVSGYGYTF; DNA: TGTGCCAGCAGCTTAGAGTCGGTGAGCGGCTATGGCTACACCTTC
size: NA; V: TRBV30; J: TRBJ1-2; D: TRBD1; CDR3: CAWTPTGAYGYTF; DNA: TGTGCCTGGACTCCGACAGGGGCCTATGGCTACACCTTC
size: NA; V: TRBV19; J: TRBJ2-5; D: TRBD2; CDR3: CASSIEPGLGEETQYF; DNA: TGTGCCAGTAGTATAGAACCGGGACTAGGAGAAGAGACCCAGTACTTC
size: once; V: TRBV28; J: TRBJ1-5; D: TRBD1; CDR3: CASSTLQGFGNQPQHF; DNA: TGTGCCAGCAGTACGCTACAGGGGTTTGGCAATCAGCCCCAGCATTTT
size: NA; V: TRBV6-6; J: TRBJ2-7; D: TRBD1; CDR3: CASSYWGQYEQYF; DNA: TGTGCCAGCAGTTACTGGGGACAGTACGAGCAGTACTTC
size: NA; V: TRBV7-9; J: TRBJ2-5; D: NA; CDR3: CASSLGTLETQYF; DNA: TGTGCCAGCTCCCTCGGGACTCTTGAGACCCAGTACTTC
size: NA; V: TRBV19; J: TRBJ2-1; D: TRBD1; CDR3: CASRGTGSNEQFF; DNA: TGTGCCAGTAGGGGGACAGGGAGTAATGAGCAGTTCTTC
size: NA; V: TRBV5-5; J: TRBJ2-7; D: TRBD2; CDR3: CASSTGLAGAYEQYF; DNA: TGTGCCAGCAGCACGGGACTAGCGGGAGCTTACGAGCAGTACTTC
size: NA; V: TRBV18; J: TRBJ2-5; D: TRBD1; CDR3: CASSHRDRAQETQYF; DNA: TGTGCCAGCTCACACCGGGACAGGGCCCAAGAGACCCAGTACTTC
size: few; V: TRBV27; J: TRBJ2-7; D: TRBD1; CDR3: CASSLRTGLYEQYF; DNA: TGTGCCAGCAGTTTAAGGACAGGGTTATACGAGCAGTACTTC
size: NA; V: TRBV9; J: TRBJ1-1; D: TRBD1; CDR3: CASSRDRGRLNTEAFF; DNA: TGTGCCAGCAGCAGAGACAGGGGGCGTCTGAACACTGAAGCTTTCTTT
size: NA; V: TRBV7-9; J: TRBJ1-2; D: NA; CDR3: CASSEATGRGYTF; DNA: TGTGCCAGCAGCGAGGCGACAGGTCGTGGCTACACCTTC